This T cell receptor (beta chain) is from a study of blood T cell repertoires in COVID-19. Study details: T cells, B-cell-depleted T cells, or PBMCs provided the cDNA or gDNA that served as material.

Germline lookup yields CDR1 SGHRS and CDR2 YFSETQ. The CDR3 contains 14 residues. Trimming took 0 bases from V and 0 from J, leaving 7 bases between them. TCRdb keeps only in-frame clones here, not all; method: immunoSEQ multiplex PCR. The table lists 100,000 or so clones, roughly 92% of them singletons. The rearrangement uses TRBV5-1 and TRBJ2-7, with D uncertain. The receptor was derived from a man between 65 and 85 years old with acute or convalescent COVID-19. The sequenced sample consisted of peripheral blood. Here the CDR3 reads CASSLEVYSYEQYF. DNA for the CDR3: TGCGCCAGCAGCTTGGAAGTCTACTCCTACGAGCAGTACTTC. Full variable domain (outside the CDR3, taken from reference TRBV5-1 and TRBJ2-7): KAGVTQTPRYLIKTRGQQVTLSCSPISGHRSVSWYQQTPGQGLQFLFEYFSETQRNKGNFPGRFSGRQFSNSRSEMNVSTLELGDSALYLCASSLEVYSYEQYFGPGTRLTVT.